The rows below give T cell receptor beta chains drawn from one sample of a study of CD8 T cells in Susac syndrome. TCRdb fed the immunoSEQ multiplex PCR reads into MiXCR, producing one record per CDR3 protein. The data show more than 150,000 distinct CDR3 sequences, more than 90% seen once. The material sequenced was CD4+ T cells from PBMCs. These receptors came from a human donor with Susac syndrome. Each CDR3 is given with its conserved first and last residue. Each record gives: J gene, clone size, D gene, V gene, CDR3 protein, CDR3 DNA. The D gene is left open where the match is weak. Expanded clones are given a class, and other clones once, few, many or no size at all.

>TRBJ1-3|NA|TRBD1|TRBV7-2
CASSQQRQGNLDF
TGTGCCAGCAGCCAACAGAGACAGGGTAATTTAGATTTT
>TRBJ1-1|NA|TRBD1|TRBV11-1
CASSSTTGQVHEAFF
TGTGCCAGCAGCTCCACCACGGGACAGGTCCATGAAGCTTTCTTT
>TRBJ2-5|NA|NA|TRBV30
CAWERGQRETQYF
TGTGCCTGGGAAAGGGGACAACGAGAGACCCAGTACTTC
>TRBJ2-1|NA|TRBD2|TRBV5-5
CASSLGGSGGAEFF
TGTGCCAGCAGCTTGGGAGGCAGCGGGGGGGCCGAGTTCTTC
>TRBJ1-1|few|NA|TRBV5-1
CASSLRGVNTEAFF
TGCGCCAGCAGCTTGAGGGGAGTAAACACTGAAGCTTTCTTT
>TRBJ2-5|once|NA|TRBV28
CASRGWAPQETQYF
TGTGCCAGCAGGGGATGGGCCCCACAAGAGACCCAGTACTTC
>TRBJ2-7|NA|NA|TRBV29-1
CSGRVDPYEQYF
TGCAGCGGAAGGGTGGACCCCTACGAGCAGTACTTC
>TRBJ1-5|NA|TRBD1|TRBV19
CASSVTGNQPQHF
TGTGCCAGTAGTGTGACAGGGAATCAGCCCCAGCATTTT
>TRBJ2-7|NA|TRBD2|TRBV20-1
CSATSGYEQYF
TGCAGTGCTACTAGCGGCTACGAGCAGTACTTC
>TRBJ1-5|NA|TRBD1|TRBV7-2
CASTVDRVSQPQHF
TGTGCCAGCACCGTGGACAGGGTGAGTCAGCCCCAGCATTTT
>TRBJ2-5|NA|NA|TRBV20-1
CSARVSPYQETQYF
TGCAGTGCTAGAGTATCACCCTATCAAGAGACCCAGTACTTC
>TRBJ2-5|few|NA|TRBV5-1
CASSLAKQQETQYF
TGCGCCAGCAGCTTGGCCAAGCAACAAGAGACCCAGTACTTC
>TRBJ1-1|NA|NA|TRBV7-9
CASSAHPGVNTEAFF
TGTGCCAGCAGCGCCCATCCCGGTGTGAACACTGAAGCTTTCTTT
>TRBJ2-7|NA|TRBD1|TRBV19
CASSTHRGSYEQYF
TGTGCCAGTAGTACTCACAGGGGCTCTTACGAGCAGTACTTC
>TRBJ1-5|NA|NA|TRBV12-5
CASGFDSNQPQHF
TGTGCTAGTGGTTTCGATAGCAATCAGCCCCAGCATTTT
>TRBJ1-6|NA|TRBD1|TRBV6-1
CASSPSQAGGSSPLHF
TGTGCCAGCAGTCCCTCCCAGGCAGGGGGCAGTTCACCCCTCCACTTT
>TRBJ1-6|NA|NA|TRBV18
CASSPGQALDSPLHF
TGTGCCAGCTCACCGGGGCAGGCTCTGGATTCACCCCTCCACTTT
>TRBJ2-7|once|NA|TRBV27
CASSLKKFHEQYF
TGTGCCAGCAGTTTAAAAAAGTTCCACGAGCAGTACTTC
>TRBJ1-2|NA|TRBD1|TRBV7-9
CASTKDRGVYGYTF
TGTGCCAGCACCAAAGACAGGGGGGTCTATGGCTACACCTTC
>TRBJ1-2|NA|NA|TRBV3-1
CASSQARGPAGGYTF
TGTGCCAGCAGCCAAGCCAGGGGTCCTGCGGGAGGCTACACCTTC
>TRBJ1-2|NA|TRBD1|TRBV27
CASRGQGRNYGYTF
TGTGCCAGCAGGGGACAGGGGAGAAACTATGGCTACACCTTC
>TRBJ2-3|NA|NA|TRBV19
CASSMAVITDTQYF
TGTGCCAGTAGTATGGCGGTGATCACAGATACGCAGTATTTT
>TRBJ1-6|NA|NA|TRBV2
CASSEIPPLHF
TGTGCCAGCAGTGAAATTCCACCCCTCCACTTT
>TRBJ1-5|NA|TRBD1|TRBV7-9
CASSLAGQLNQPQHF
TGTGCCAGCAGCTTAGCGGGACAGCTCAATCAGCCCCAGCATTTT
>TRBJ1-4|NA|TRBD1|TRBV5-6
CASSFDRVEKLFF
TGTGCCAGCAGCTTTGACAGGGTAGAAAAACTGTTTTTT
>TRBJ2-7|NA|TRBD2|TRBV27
CASRKYPGGAVYEQYF
TGTGCCAGCAGGAAATACCCCGGGGGGGCCGTTTACGAGCAGTACTTC
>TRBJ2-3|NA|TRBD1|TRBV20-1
CSAKQGATDTQYF
TGCAGTGCCAAACAGGGGGCGACAGATACGCAGTATTTT
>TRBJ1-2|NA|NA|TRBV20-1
CSARDLDSARGYTF
TGCAGTGCTAGAGATCTCGACAGCGCGAGAGGCTACACCTTC
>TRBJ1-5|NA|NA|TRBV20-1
CSARFGTGQPQHF
TGCAGTGCTAGGTTCGGGACCGGTCAGCCCCAGCATTTT
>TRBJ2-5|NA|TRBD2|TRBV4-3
CASSQEVATSAFETQYF
TGCGCCAGCAGCCAAGAGGTGGCAACTAGCGCATTTGAAACCCAGTACTTC
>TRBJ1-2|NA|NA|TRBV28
CASSGFGLGYTF
TGTGCCAGCAGTGGGTTCGGACTTGGCTACACCTTC
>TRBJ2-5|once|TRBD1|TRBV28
CASKGQGKETQYF
TGTGCCAGCAAGGGACAGGGGAAAGAGACCCAGTACTTC
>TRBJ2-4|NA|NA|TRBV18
CASSPSDPFKTIQYF
TGTGCCAGCTCACCCTCGGACCCTTTCAAAACCATTCAGTACTTC
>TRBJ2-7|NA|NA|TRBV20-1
CSASTRGGLYEQYF
TGCAGTGCTAGCACCCGAGGGGGATTGTACGAGCAGTACTTC
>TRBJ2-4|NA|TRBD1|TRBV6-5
CASSYVTGEQYF
TGTGCCAGCAGTTACGTGACAGGGGAGCAGTACTTC
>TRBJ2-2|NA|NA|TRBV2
CASRGDSNTGELFF
TGTGCCAGCAGGGGGGACTCCAACACCGGGGAGCTGTTTTTT
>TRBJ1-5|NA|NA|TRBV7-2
CASGPKSSNQPQHF
TGTGCCAGTGGACCGAAATCGAGCAATCAGCCCCAGCATTTT